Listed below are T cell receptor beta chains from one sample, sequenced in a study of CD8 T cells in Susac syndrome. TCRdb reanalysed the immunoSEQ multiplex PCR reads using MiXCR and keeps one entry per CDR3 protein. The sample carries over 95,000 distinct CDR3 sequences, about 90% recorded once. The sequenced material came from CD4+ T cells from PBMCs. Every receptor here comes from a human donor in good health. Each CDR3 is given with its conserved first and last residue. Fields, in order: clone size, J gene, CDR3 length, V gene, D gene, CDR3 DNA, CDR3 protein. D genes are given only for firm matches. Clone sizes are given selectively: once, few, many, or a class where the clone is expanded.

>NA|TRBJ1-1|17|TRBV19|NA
TGTGCCAGTAGTATTGGAGGGCCCGGCGGGGGCGGCACTGAAGCTTTCTTT
CASSIGGPGGGGTEAFF
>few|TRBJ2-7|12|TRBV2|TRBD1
TGTGCCAACCGACAGGGTCGTCACGAGCAGTACTTC
CANRQGRHEQYF
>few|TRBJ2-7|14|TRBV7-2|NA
TGTGCCAGCAGCCCTCTTGGAGGGGCCTACGAGCAGTACTTC
CASSPLGGAYEQYF
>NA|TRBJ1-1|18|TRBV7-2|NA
TGTGCCAGCAGCTTTGAGGGGGAACTGACCCAACGGAACACTGAAGCTTTCTTT
CASSFEGELTQRNTEAFF
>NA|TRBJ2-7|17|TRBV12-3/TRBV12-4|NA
TGTGCCAGCAGTTTAGATTTCGGGACAACGAGCTCCTACGAGCAGTACTTC
CASSLDFGTTSSYEQYF
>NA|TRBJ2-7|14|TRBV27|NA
TGTGCCAGCAGTTTAGGAGGCGGTGCCTACGAGCAGTACTTC
CASSLGGGAYEQYF
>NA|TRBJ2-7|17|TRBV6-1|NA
TGTGCCAGCAGCGGGATCCAACAGAACCCCGCAGATTACGAGCAGTACTTC
CASSGIQQNPADYEQYF
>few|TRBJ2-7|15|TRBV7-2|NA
TGTGCCAGTAGCTCCCGTCTTGGGGCGGTGTACGAGCAGTACTTC
CASSSRLGAVYEQYF
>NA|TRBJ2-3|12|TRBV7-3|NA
TGTGCCAGCAGCTTTCCCATGGATACGCAGTATTTT
CASSFPMDTQYF
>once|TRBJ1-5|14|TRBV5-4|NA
TGTGCCAGCAAGGACAGATATAGCAATCAGCCCCAGCATTTT
CASKDRYSNQPQHF
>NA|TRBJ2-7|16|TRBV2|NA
TGTGCCAGCAGTGAAACCGGGACGGAGATTCTCTACGAGCAGTACTTC
CASSETGTEILYEQYF
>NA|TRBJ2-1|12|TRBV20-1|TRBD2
TGCAGTGCCCCGGGACTAGCGGATGAGCAGTTCTTC
CSAPGLADEQFF
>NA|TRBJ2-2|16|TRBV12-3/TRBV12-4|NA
TGTGCCAGCAGTTTAGGGGACCTCGCGAACACCGGGGAGCTGTTTTTT
CASSLGDLANTGELFF
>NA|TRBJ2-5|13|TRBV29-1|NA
TGCAGCCGCAGTGACGGGCCGGGGGAGACCCAGTACTTC
CSRSDGPGETQYF
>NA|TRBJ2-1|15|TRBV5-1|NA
TGCGCCAGCAGCTTGGACCGGGGAGGCTATAATGAGCAGTTCTTC
CASSLDRGGYNEQFF
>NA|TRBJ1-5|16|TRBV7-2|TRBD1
TGTGCCAGCAGACCGGGTGGGACAGGGCGCAATCAGCCCCAGCATTTT
CASRPGGTGRNQPQHF
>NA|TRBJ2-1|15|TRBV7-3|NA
TGTGCCAGCAGCTTAGCCCAGGGCACCTACAATGAGCAGTTCTTC
CASSLAQGTYNEQFF
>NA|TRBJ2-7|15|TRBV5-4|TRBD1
TGTGCCAGCAGCTTGGCACAGGGGATTCAAAACGAGCAGTACTTC
CASSLAQGIQNEQYF
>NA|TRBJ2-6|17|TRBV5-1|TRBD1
TGCGCCAGCAGTGCGGGACAGGGGAGACCTGGGGCCAACGTCCTGACTTTC
CASSAGQGRPGANVLTF
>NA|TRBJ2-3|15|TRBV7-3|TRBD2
TGTGCCAGCAGCTCCTCTAGCGGGAGGCCGGATACGCAGTATTTT
CASSSSSGRPDTQYF
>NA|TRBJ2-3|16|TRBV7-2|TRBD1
TGTGCCAGCAGCCATTCCGGGACAGGGGGGACAGATACGCAGTATTTT
CASSHSGTGGTDTQYF
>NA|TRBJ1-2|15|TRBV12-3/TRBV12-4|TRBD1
TGTGCCAGCAGTTTAGTTGGGGGACAGGGTGGCGGCTACACCTTC
CASSLVGGQGGGYTF
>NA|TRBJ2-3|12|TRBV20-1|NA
TGCAGTGCTAGTCCCACTCCAGATACGCAGTATTTT
CSASPTPDTQYF
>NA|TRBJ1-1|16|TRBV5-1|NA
TGCGCCAGCAGCGAACCACGCTCGGTGTCTGGTGCTGAAGCTTTCTTT
CASSEPRSVSGAEAFF
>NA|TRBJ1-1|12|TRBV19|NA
TGTGCCAGTTTCCCGGGGACCTCAGGAGCTTTCTTT
CASFPGTSGAFF
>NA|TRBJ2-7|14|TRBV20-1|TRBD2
TGCAGTGCTAGCCGAGGGGAGGGCCCTTACGAGCAGTACTTC
CSASRGEGPYEQYF
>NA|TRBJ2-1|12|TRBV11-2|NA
TGTGCCAGCAGCGAACGTCTCAATGAGCAGTTCTTC
CASSERLNEQFF
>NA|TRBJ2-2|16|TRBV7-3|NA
TGTGCCAGCAGCTTAATGTCGGGTACGAACACCGGGGAGCTGTTTTTT
CASSLMSGTNTGELFF
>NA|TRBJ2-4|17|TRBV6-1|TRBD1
TGTGCCAGCGACGACCCGAACAGGGGGCGAGCCAAAAACATTCAGTACTTC
CASDDPNRGRAKNIQYF
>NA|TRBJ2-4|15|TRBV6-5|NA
TGTGCCAGCAGTTACTCGAGGGGAACCAAAAACATTCAGTACTTC
CASSYSRGTKNIQYF
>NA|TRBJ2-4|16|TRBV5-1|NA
TGCGCCAGCAGCTTGGTGGCAGGGGCGGACAAAAACATTCAGTACTTC
CASSLVAGADKNIQYF
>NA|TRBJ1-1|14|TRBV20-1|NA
TGCAGTGCTAGAGATGGGGCATCGGGCACTGAAGCTTTCTTT
CSARDGASGTEAFF
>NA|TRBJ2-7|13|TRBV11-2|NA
TGTGCCAGCAGCCCCCTAGGGAATGGCGAGCAGTACTTC
CASSPLGNGEQYF
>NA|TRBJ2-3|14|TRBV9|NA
TGTGCCAGCAGCGTAGGGTCTCGAGGCCAGTCGCAGTATTTT
CASSVGSRGQSQYF
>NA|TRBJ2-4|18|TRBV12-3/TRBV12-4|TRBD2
TGTGCCAGCAGTACGAGACTAGCGGGCAGCTGGACCAAAAACATTCAGTACTTC
CASSTRLAGSWTKNIQYF
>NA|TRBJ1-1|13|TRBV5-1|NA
TGCGCCAGCAGCTTGACAGATACCCTTGAAGCTTTCTTT
CASSLTDTLEAFF
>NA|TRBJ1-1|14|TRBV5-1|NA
TGCGCCAGCAGCTTGAACGTGGTGAACACTGAAGCTTTCTTT
CASSLNVVNTEAFF
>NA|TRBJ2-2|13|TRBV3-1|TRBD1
TGTGCCAGCAGCTGGGACAGGCCCGGGGAGCTGTTTTTT
CASSWDRPGELFF
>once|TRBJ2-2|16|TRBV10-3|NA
TGTGCCATCAGTGAGGGCAGCCTAATAAACACCGGGGAGCTGTTTTTT
CAISEGSLINTGELFF
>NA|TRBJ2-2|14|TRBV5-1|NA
TGCGCCAGCAGCTGGAGCGGGAACACCGGGGAGCTGTTTTTT
CASSWSGNTGELFF
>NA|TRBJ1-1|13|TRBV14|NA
TGTGCCAGCAGCCAGGATTTGAACACTGAAGCTTTCTTT
CASSQDLNTEAFF
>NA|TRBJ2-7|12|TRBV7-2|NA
TGTGCCAGCAGCTCCGTCAGAGGGGAGCAGTACTTC
CASSSVRGEQYF
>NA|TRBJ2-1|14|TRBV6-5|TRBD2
TGTGCCAGCAGCCCGGGACTAGCTTCGAGTGAGCAGTTCTTC
CASSPGLASSEQFF
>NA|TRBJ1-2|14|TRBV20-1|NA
TGCAGTGCTAGGACTACGGGGGCGCGATATGGCTACACCTTC
CSARTTGARYGYTF
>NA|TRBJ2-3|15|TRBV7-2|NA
TGTGCCAGCATCCCTAAGGGGACCCCGGCAGATACGCAGTATTTT
CASIPKGTPADTQYF